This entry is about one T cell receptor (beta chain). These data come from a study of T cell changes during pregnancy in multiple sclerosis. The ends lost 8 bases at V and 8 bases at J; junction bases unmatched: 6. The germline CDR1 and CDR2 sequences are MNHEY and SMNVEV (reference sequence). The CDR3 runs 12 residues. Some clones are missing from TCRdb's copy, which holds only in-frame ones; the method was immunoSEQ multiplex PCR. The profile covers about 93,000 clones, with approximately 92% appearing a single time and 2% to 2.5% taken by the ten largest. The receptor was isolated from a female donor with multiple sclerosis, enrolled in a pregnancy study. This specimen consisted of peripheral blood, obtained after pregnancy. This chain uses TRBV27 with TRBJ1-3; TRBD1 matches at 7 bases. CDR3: CASGGGTDTIYF. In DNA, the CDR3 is TGTGCCAGCGGAGGGGGCACGGACACCATATATTTT.